This T cell receptor (beta chain) was profiled in a study of chemoradiotherapy in HPV16-positive cancers. Notes on the study in general: Candidate HPV-specific clones and E7-related TCR motifs grew in tumor during treatment. Functional assays defining HPV-specific T cells used only a couple of HPV16-positive patients.

The CDR3 is made up of 13 amino acids. Trimming cost V 6 bases and J 15 bases, with 22 bases left between them. Germline-derived CDR1 and CDR2 are SGHNT and YYREEE (reference sequence). In regard to this clone: The antigen remains undetermined.

This table comes from immunoSEQ multiplex PCR, and its TCRdb copy is limited to in-frame clones, with some not included. The table lists tens of thousands of clones, 90% to 95% of them singletons, with 22% in the top ten. Repeated repertoire sampling spanned the course of chemoradiotherapy. This specimen consisted of blood, obtained from a patient who underwent chemoradiotherapy. The receptor comes from a human donor with HPV-associated anogenital cancer. This rearrangement joins TRBV5-4 to TRBJ2-4; maybe TRBD1 (6 bases). The CDR3 here is CASKTLGQLLWYF. Here the CDR3 DNA reads TGTGCCAGCAAAACATTGGGACAACTTCTTTGGTACTTC.